The 28 T cell receptor beta chains reported below all come from one sample, sequenced in a study of beta chain features in type 1 diabetes (dated by TCRdb to the late 2010s). Preparation of the library involved the immunoSEQ multiplex PCR assay. All of the isolated RNA was reverse transcribed with the High Capacity cDNA Reverse Transcription Kit, so expressed TCRB transcripts were sequenced. What TCRdb holds here is the immuneACCESS table cut down to in-frame rearrangements. Part of the clones is not present; checked against another copy, under half of the missing clones reflect an unresolved V gene, and the others are unexplained. This sample lists 350,000 or so clones; around 20% were detected once. Approximately 0.043% of the sample belongs to the ten largest clones. Sequencing used naive CD4+ T cells from blood. What the cell subset or site label conveys for this sample: true naive CD4+ T cells. These receptors came from a woman between 18 and 29 years old in good health.

This chain connects TRBV4-1 to TRBJ1-3; 7 nucleotides align to TRBD1. The CDR3 runs 14 residues. Germline assignment: CDR1 MGHRA and CDR2 YSYEKL. Losses at the gene ends were 0 bases for V and 15 bases for J; bases not matched to a gene: 11. CDR3 coding DNA: TGCGCCAGCAGCCAAGAAGTCGTATTCGGGGACAGATATTTT. Its protein is CASSQEVVFGDRYF.

This clone showed up just a few times. This chain links TRBV7-2 with TRBJ2-5; possible D gene TRBD2, 6 bases. The CDR3 spans 14 residues. Looked up from germline, CDR1 is SGHTA and CDR2 is FQGNSA. The ends were cut back, 5 bases at V and 1 base at J, with 11 bases in the middle. CDR3 in amino acids: CASSPAGLQETQYF. CDR3 nucleotide sequence: TGTGCCAGCAGCCCGGCGGGACTCCAAGAGACCCAGTACTTC.

J is TRBJ1-5 and V is TRBV30, with a weak D call TRBD1 (6 bases). With 2 bases removed from V and 9 bases from J, the gap between germline ends came to 20 bases. Germline V gives CDR1 GTSNPN, CDR2 SVGIG (reference sequence). The CDR3 runs to 15 residues. The CDR3 coding sequence is TGTGCCTGGAGTCTCGGACAGTCGGGGAAGGGGCCCCAGCATTTT. Translation gives CAWSLGQSGKGPQHF.

In this sample, this clone turned up a few times. The V and J genes are TRBV2 and TRBJ2-5; the D gene is possibly TRBD2 (6 bases). Per the germline V gene, CDR1 is SNHLY and CDR2 is FYNNEI. V lost 2 bases and J 2 bases, leaving 12 bases between the germline ends. CDR3 length: 15 amino acids. CDR3 region: CASSEYAGRQETQYF. Here the CDR3 DNA reads TGTGCCAGCAGTGAATATGCGGGGAGACAAGAGACCCAGTACTTC.

CDR3 bases: TGTGCCAGCAGCGTAGACGCGGGAGATCAGCCCCAGCATTTT. Translation: CASSVDAGDQPQHF. This rearrangement joins TRBV9 to TRBJ1-5; D is unresolved. Trimming removed 0 bases from V and 5 bases from J, with 9 bases in between. The CDR3 length is 14 residues. Germline V gives CDR1 SGDLS, CDR2 YYNGEE.

The chain has TRBV30 and TRBJ2-5, with 7 bases aligning to TRBD1. This CDR3 has 15 residues. J gave up 4 bases and V 1 base, and 9 bases lay outside the gene matches. Germline-derived CDR1 and CDR2 are GTSNPN and SVGIG (reference sequence). The CDR3 nucleotides read TGTGCCTGGAGTGAAGGACAGGCCTATGTAGAGACCCAGTACTTC. Its protein product is CAWSEGQAYVETQYF. The full variable domain, its missing parts supplied by reference TRBV30 and TRBJ2-5, is SQTIHQWPATLVQPVGSPLSLECTVEGTSNPNLYWYRQAAGRGLQLLFYSVGIGQISSEVPQNLSASRPQDRQFILSSKKLLLSDSGFYLCAWSEGQAYVETQYFGPGTRLLVL.

J is TRBJ2-3 and V is TRBV7-3; possibly TRBD1 for D (6 bases). Germline CDR1 reads SGHTA; CDR2 reads FQGTGA. Trimming left V 1 base short and J 4 bases short, with 9 bases between. The CDR3 loop spans 14 amino acids. The CDR3 sequence is CASSLNPGADTQYF. CDR3 nucleotides: TGTGCCAGCAGCTTAAATCCAGGGGCAGATACGCAGTATTTT.

This clone came up a few times. This chain uses TRBV6-5 with TRBJ2-5, with TRBD1 matching 7 bases. The germline V gene encodes CDR1 MNHEY and CDR2 SVGAGI. With 5 bases clipped from V and 1 base from J, the junction kept 4 bases outside the gene matches. The length of the CDR3 is 14 residues. The CDR3 bases are TGTGCCAGCAGTGACAGGGTGGTCCAAGAGACCCAGTACTTC. Translated: CASSDRVVQETQYF.

The gene calls are TRBV14 and TRBJ2-1; 7 nucleotides agree with TRBD2. The CDR3 loop spans 16 amino acids. The germline gives CDR1 SGHDN, CDR2 FVKESK. V shed 1 base, J shed 9 bases, and the junction held 12 bases outside the gene matches. The CDR3 is CASSQGTGRLWVEQFF. CDR3 DNA: TGTGCCAGCAGCCAAGGGACCGGGAGGTTATGGGTTGAGCAGTTCTTC. The whole variable domain, remainder taken from reference TRBV14 and TRBJ2-1, is EAGVTQFPSHSVIEKGQTVTLRCDPISGHDNLYWYRRVMGKEIKFLLHFVKESKQDESGMPNNRFLAERTGGTYSTLKVQPAELEDSGVYFCASSQGTGRLWVEQFFGPGTRLTVL.

This clone was seen more than once but under ten times. The genes are TRBV4-2 and TRBJ2-1; no reliable D call. Germline V lookup: CDR1 LGHNA, CDR2 YNFKEQ. V was pared by 1 base and J by 0 bases, with 7 bases between. The CDR3 has 15 amino acids. In DNA form, the CDR3 reads TGTGCCAGCAGCCAAGCCTGGAGCTCCTACAATGAGCAGTTCTTC. Translated, it gives CASSQAWSSYNEQFF.

This clone came up a few times. This sequence joins TRBV28 and TRBJ1-1; a possible D gene is TRBD1 (5 bases). CDR3 size: 12 residues. Trimming left V 11 bases short and J 5 bases short, with 15 bases between. Germline CDR1 MDHEN, CDR2 SYDVKM. CDR3 sequence reads: CASIGEWTEAFF. The DNA for the CDR3 is TGTGCCTCCATAGGGGAATGGACTGAAGCTTTCTTT.

This clone appeared a few times. This chain links TRBV29-1 with TRBJ2-2; D unresolved. CDR1 is SQVTM and CDR2 is ANQGSEA in the germline V gene. Trimming took 3 bases from V and 5 from J, leaving 19 bases between them. The CDR3 loop spans 16 amino acids. For the CDR3, the DNA is TGCAGCGTTGACCCTACCTCTACCTCGCGGACCGGGGAGCTGTTTTTT. Its translation: CSVDPTSTSRTGELFF.

In this sample, this clone turned up a few times. DNA for the CDR3: TGTGCCAGCAGCTTATGGCTAGCGGGCGATGCTGAGCAGTTCTTC. Protein product: CASSLWLAGDAEQFF. V is TRBV7-2 and J is TRBJ2-1; TRBD2 matches 8 bases. Germline loops: CDR1 SGHTA, CDR2 FQGNSA. Trimming removed 2 bases from V and 9 bases from J; junction bases left unmatched: 9. This CDR3 is 15 amino acids long.

The chain has TRBV19 and TRBJ2-7; D not resolved. V lost 9 bases to trimming and J lost 6 bases, with 24 bases between them. The CDR3 loop spans 15 amino acids. Per the germline V gene, CDR1 is LNHDA and CDR2 is SQIVND (reference sequence). This chain's CDR3 is CASPPRGMRFGEQYF. The CDR3 nucleotides read TGTGCCAGCCCCCCTCGAGGAATGCGATTTGGCGAGCAGTACTTC.

This clone was counted only a few times. CDR3 amino acids: CSVADSKQFF. CDR3 bases: TGCAGCGTTGCCGACAGTAAGCAGTTCTTC. J is TRBJ2-1 and V is TRBV29-1, with a tentative D call TRBD1 (5 bases). The V end was cut by 4 bases, the J end by 11 bases, with 9 bases between. This CDR3 comprises 10 residues. Germline V gives CDR1 SQVTM, CDR2 ANQGSEA.

This clone appeared a few times. The genes are TRBV4-2 and TRBJ2-3; TRBD2 aligns across 8 bases. The CDR3 has 14 residues. Per the germline V gene, CDR1 is LGHNA and CDR2 is YNFKEQ. V trimming: 10 bases; J trimming: 5 bases; junction bases outside the gene matches: 11. The CDR3 DNA follows: TGTGCCACAGCGACCGGGGGGGCCGAAGATACGCAGTATTTT. It is translated as CATATGGAEDTQYF.

In this sample, this clone turned up a few times. The chain uses TRBV4-2 and TRBJ2-5; 12 bases map to TRBD2. Germline-derived CDR1 and CDR2 are LGHNA and YNFKEQ. This CDR3 is 16 amino acids long. Trimming took 0 bases from V and 4 from J; bases not matched to a gene: 3. In nucleotides, the CDR3 is TGTGCCAGCAGCCAAGAAGCGACTAGCGGGGGAGAGACCCAGTACTTC. This translates into CASSQEATSGGETQYF.

In its sample, this clone was seen a few times. The chain employs TRBV4-3 and TRBJ1-2, with 9 bases fitting TRBD1. The CDR3 is made up of 15 amino acids. The germline V gene encodes CDR1 LGHNA and CDR2 YSLEER. V was pared by 0 bases and J by 8 bases, with 7 bases of the junction left unmatched. CDR3 DNA sequence: TGCGCCAGCAGCCAAGAAGGGGGACAGGGAAGAGGCTACACCTTC. Its protein product is CASSQEGGQGRGYTF.

The chain has TRBV7-2 and TRBJ2-4, with TRBD2 as a possible D gene (5 bases). This CDR3 is built from 12 residues. Deletions cut 1 base from V and 13 bases from J, with 11 bases between. Looked up from germline, CDR1 is SGHTA and CDR2 is FQGNSA. The CDR3: CASSLEPEGQYF. As DNA, the CDR3 is TGTGCCAGCAGCTTAGAGCCCGAGGGCCAGTACTTC.

This clone was detected a few times. CDR3 bases: TGTGCCAGCTCACCAGGGGCAGGGGAAGGGACCCAGTACTTC. This sequence encodes CASSPGAGEGTQYF. The gene calls are TRBV18 and TRBJ2-5, with D tentatively TRBD1 (6 bases). Germline V CDR1 and CDR2: KGHSH, LQKENI. CDR3 size: 14 residues. V lost 2 bases and J 7 bases, leaving 14 bases between the germline ends. The full variable domain, rest sourced from reference TRBV18 and TRBJ2-5, is NAGVMQNPRHLVRRRGQEARLRCSPMKGHSHVYWYRQLPEEGLKFMVYLQKENIIDESGMPKERFSAEFPKEGPSILRIQQVVRGDSAAYFCASSPGAGEGTQYFGPGTRLLVL.

The chain joins TRBV9 to TRBJ2-3, with D perhaps TRBD2 (6 bases). This CDR3 comprises 14 residues. Germline V gene sequence: CDR1 SGDLS, CDR2 YYNGEE. Between the trimmed V and J ends, which lost 5 bases and 0 bases, there was a span of 10 bases. The CDR3 DNA reads as TGTGCCAGCAGTCGGGGACTCAGCACAGATACGCAGTATTTT. Amino acids: CASSRGLSTDTQYF.

This clone was detected a few times. Here the CDR3 reads CASSVFSGKTDTGELFF. DNA for the CDR3: TGTGCCAGCAGCGTTTTTAGCGGGAAAACAGACACCGGGGAGCTGTTTTTT. The chain recombines TRBV9 with TRBJ2-2; TRBD2 aligns across 8 bases. The V and J ends lost 2 bases and 3 bases, in that order; junction bases with no gene match: 9. Germline CDR1 and CDR2: SGDLS and YYNGEE. CDR3 length: 17 amino acids.

This chain links TRBV4-1 with TRBJ1-2; D gene ambiguous. Trimming left V 4 bases short and J 5 bases short, with 17 bases between. Per the germline V gene, CDR1 is MGHRA and CDR2 is YSYEKL. The CDR3 totals 15 residues. CDR3 bases: TGCGCCAGCAGCCCGCCGACCTGGCTCGGGTATGGCTACACCTTC. Its translation is CASSPPTWLGYGYTF.

J is TRBJ2-2 and V is TRBV29-1; D is possibly TRBD1 (6 bases). The CDR3 consists of 13 residues. Germline V CDR1 and CDR2: SQVTM, ANQGSEA. Trimming left V 5 bases short and J 5 bases short, with 12 bases between. CDR3 in amino acids: CSVSTTGTGELFF. DNA for the CDR3: TGCAGCGTTTCCACTACAGGGACCGGGGAGCTGTTTTTT.

This chain's CDR3 is CASSQDTAGYNEQFF. DNA for the CDR3: TGTGCCAGCAGCCAAGACACAGCGGGGTACAATGAGCAGTTCTTC. The J gene is TRBJ2-1, the V gene TRBV4-2, with 7 bases aligning to TRBD2. The CDR3 runs to 15 residues. With V trimmed by 0 bases and J by 4 bases, 3 bases remained unmatched. Germline CDR1 reads LGHNA; CDR2 reads YNFKEQ.

This clone has only a few counts. The chain combines TRBV21-1 with TRBJ1-6; the table's D call, TRBD1, has no DNA check behind it. TRBV21-1 is a pseudogene locus. The length of the CDR3 is 16 residues. The DNA for the CDR3 is TGTGCCAGCAGCAAAGGACAGGCAACGGGTAATTCACCCCTCCACTTT. Protein: CASSKGQATGNSPLHF.

In its sample, this clone was seen a few times. V is TRBV6-1 and J is TRBJ1-1; D gene ambiguous. Trimming took 5 bases from V and 1 from J, leaving 8 bases between them. CDR3 length equals 13 residues. CDR1 MNHNS and CDR2 SASEGT come from the germline V gene. The CDR3 DNA follows: TGTGCCAGCAGTTTACAAACGAACACTGAAGCTTTCTTT. This encodes CASSLQTNTEAFF.

The J gene is TRBJ1-2, the V gene TRBV30; TRBD1 agrees at 8 bases. The CDR3 consists of 13 residues. V trimming: 4 bases; J trimming: 6 bases; junction bases outside the gene matches: 7. CDR1 and CDR2 (germline): GTSNPN, SVGIG (reference sequence). CDR3 in amino acids: CAWTGRGQNGYTF. The CDR3 DNA follows: TGTGCCTGGACGGGCAGGGGGCAGAATGGCTACACCTTC.